The rows below give T cell receptor beta chains drawn from one sample of a study of shared clonotypes between healthy human individuals. TCRdb's table, derived via immunoSEQ multiplex PCR, lists solely in-frame clones and lacks some. The sample includes 190,000 or so clones, 65% to 70% of them seen just once. The material sequenced was memory CD4+ T cells sorted from blood. The origin of the receptors is a man in his thirties or forties in good health. Each CDR3 is given with its conserved first and last residue. The D gene is left open where the match is weak. Rows may omit the clone size; those that give it use once, few, many or a size class.

CDR3 | DNA | V | D | J | size
CASSLGQGSYEQYF | TGTGCCAGCAGCTTGGGACAGGGCTCCTACGAGCAGTACTTC | TRBV5-5 | TRBD1 | TRBJ2-7 | -
CASSQLGLNTEAFF | TGCGCCAGCAGCCAGCTAGGATTGAACACTGAAGCTTTCTTT | TRBV5-1 | - | TRBJ1-1 | -
CASSLSPAGGHGELFF | TGTGCCAGCAGCTTATCCCCCGCGGGAGGTCACGGGGAGCTGTTTTTT | TRBV7-2 | TRBD2 | TRBJ2-2 | few
CASSDLAGADYNEQFF | TGTGCCAGCAGCGATCTAGCGGGAGCCGACTACAATGAGCAGTTCTTC | TRBV9 | TRBD2 | TRBJ2-1 | -
CAISPGTGAGETQYF | TGTGCCATCAGTCCCGGGACAGGGGCTGGGGAGACCCAGTACTTC | TRBV10-3 | TRBD1 | TRBJ2-5 | few
CASSYDIRRQETQYF | TGTGCCAGCAGTTATGACATTCGGCGCCAAGAGACCCAGTACTTC | TRBV7-8 | - | TRBJ2-5 | -
CASRTESTFNEKLFF | TGTGCCAGCAGGACCGAAAGTACATTCAATGAAAAACTGTTTTTT | TRBV2 | - | TRBJ1-4 | -
CSAARSNEQFF | TGCAGTGCCGCCCGGAGCAATGAGCAGTTCTTC | TRBV20-1 | - | TRBJ2-1 | -
CASSERSVGNEQFF | TGTGCCAGCAGTGAGAGGTCAGTGGGCAATGAGCAGTTCTTC | TRBV2 | - | TRBJ2-1 | few
CASSLDPGGAYEQYF | TGCGCCAGCAGCTTGGACCCAGGGGGCGCATACGAGCAGTACTTC | TRBV5-1 | TRBD1 | TRBJ2-7 | -
CASSYQGPGTEAFF | TGCGCCAGCAGCTACCAAGGGCCGGGGACTGAAGCTTTCTTT | TRBV5-1 | - | TRBJ1-1 | few
CATRLAGRADTQYF | TGTGCCACCAGACTAGCGGGAAGGGCAGATACGCAGTATTTT | TRBV5-6 | TRBD2 | TRBJ2-3 | -
CAWSESSTGELFF | TGTGCCTGGAGTGAAAGTAGCACCGGGGAGCTGTTTTTT | TRBV30 | - | TRBJ2-2 | -
CASSLQGSGGGTGELFF | TGTGCCAGCAGCCTACAAGGGTCAGGGGGAGGGACCGGGGAGCTGTTTTTT | TRBV9 | - | TRBJ2-2 | -
CATSRVGVTGEQFF | TGTGCCACCAGCAGAGTTGGGGTAACTGGTGAGCAGTTCTTC | TRBV15 | - | TRBJ2-1 | -
CASRSYFRGNGQPQHF | TGTGCCAGCAGATCCTACTTTAGAGGGAACGGTCAGCCCCAGCATTTT | TRBV28 | - | TRBJ1-5 | -
CASKPYFGGLYEQYF | TGTGCCAGCAAGCCCTATTTCGGGGGTCTCTACGAGCAGTACTTC | TRBV28 | - | TRBJ2-7 | -
CASSQGLAGYEQYF | TGTGCCAGCAGCCAGGGACTAGCGGGCTACGAGCAGTACTTC | TRBV5-4 | TRBD2 | TRBJ2-7 | -
CASSPGQGGGETQYF | TGTGCTAGCAGCCCAGGACAGGGAGGTGGGGAGACCCAGTACTTC | TRBV7-7 | TRBD1 | TRBJ2-5 | -
CASSEGRGVRTYEQYF | TGTGCCAGCAGTGAGGGAAGGGGAGTAAGGACCTACGAGCAGTACTTC | TRBV25-1 | - | TRBJ2-7 | -
CASSLTGYGEKLFF | TGCGCCAGCAGCTTGACAGGGTACGGTGAAAAACTGTTTTTT | TRBV5-1 | - | TRBJ1-4 | many
CASSSQALYETQYF | TGCGCCAGCAGTAGTCAGGCCCTATATGAGACCCAGTACTTC | TRBV5-1 | - | TRBJ2-5 | few
CASRTSGTGELFF | TGCGCCAGCAGGACTAGCGGCACCGGGGAGCTGTTTTTT | TRBV10-1 | TRBD2 | TRBJ2-2 | once
CASSHSGLQPQHF | TGTGCCAGCAGCCATTCAGGGTTGCAGCCCCAGCATTTT | TRBV2 | - | TRBJ1-5 | few
CASSLGGTNTEAFF | TGCGCCAGCAGCTTGGGGGGAACGAACACTGAAGCTTTCTTT | TRBV5-1 | - | TRBJ1-1 | -
CSVHTDYNEQFF | TGCAGCGTGCATACGGACTACAATGAGCAGTTCTTC | TRBV29-1 | - | TRBJ2-1 | -
CASSLQGEKLFF | TGTGCCAGCAGCTTACAGGGGGAAAAACTGTTTTTT | TRBV7-2 | - | TRBJ1-4 | few
CASSLEGWGAYEQYF | TGTGCCAGCAGTTTAGAAGGGTGGGGCGCGTACGAGCAGTACTTC | TRBV27 | - | TRBJ2-7 | -
CASSQAAVSEAFF | TGTGCCAGCAGCCAAGCAGCGGTTTCTGAAGCTTTCTTT | TRBV14 | - | TRBJ1-1 | -
CASSKMAGQGPFYGYTF | TGTGCCAGCAGCAAAATGGCGGGACAGGGGCCTTTCTATGGCTACACCTTC | TRBV21-1 | - | TRBJ1-2 | -
CASSSDGGGSYNEQFF | TGTGCCAGCAGCTCCGACGGAGGGGGCTCCTACAATGAGCAGTTCTTC | TRBV5-4 | - | TRBJ2-1 | -
CASSQAGQDQETQYF | TGTGCCAGCAGCCAAGCAGGTCAGGACCAAGAGACCCAGTACTTC | TRBV4-2 | - | TRBJ2-5 | once
CASSIGGGASTEAFF | TGTGCCAGCAGCATAGGGGGAGGGGCTAGTACTGAAGCTTTCTTT | TRBV9 | - | TRBJ1-1 | -
CASSPGGGGTDTQYF | TGTGCCAGCTCACCTGGGGGGGGTGGCACAGATACGCAGTATTTT | TRBV18 | TRBD2 | TRBJ2-3 | few
CASSVRREGMGSYNEQFF | TGTGCCAGCAGTGTACGGAGGGAGGGGATGGGCTCCTACAATGAGCAGTTCTTC | TRBV6-4 | TRBD2 | TRBJ2-1 | once
CASSKDRASANYGYTF | TGTGCCAGTAGCAAGGACAGGGCTTCGGCTAACTATGGCTACACCTTC | TRBV19 | TRBD1 | TRBJ1-2 | -
CASSPRSRLAVDF | TGTGCCAGCAGCCCCCGGAGTAGGCTAGCCGTGGACTTC | TRBV6-1 | - | TRBJ2-7 | -
CSVKGLAGGGGTDTQYF | TGCAGCGTCAAGGGACTAGCGGGAGGAGGAGGCACAGATACGCAGTATTTT | TRBV29-1 | TRBD2 | TRBJ2-3 | -
CASSHTRDEQFF | TGTGCCAGCAGCCATACTAGGGATGAGCAGTTCTTC | TRBV6-5 | - | TRBJ2-1 | -
CASSLGRGRRNEKLFF | TGCGCCAGCAGCTTGGGCAGGGGCAGGAGGAATGAAAAACTGTTTTTT | TRBV5-1 | - | TRBJ1-4 | -
CASTLDRSYAYEQYF | TGTGCCAGCACTTTGGACAGGAGTTATGCCTACGAGCAGTACTTC | TRBV2 | TRBD1 | TRBJ2-7 | -
CASSSGLAGGSYTDTQYF | TGTGCCAGCAGCTCCGGACTAGCGGGAGGTTCCTACACAGATACGCAGTATTTT | TRBV7-2 | TRBD2 | TRBJ2-3 | -
CASSLMGSVAYNEQFF | TGTGCCAGCAGCTTGATGGGTAGCGTAGCCTACAATGAGCAGTTCTTC | TRBV5-6 | - | TRBJ2-1 | -
CASSPKRQGDTGELFF | TGTGCCAGCTCACCAAAGAGACAGGGGGACACCGGGGAGCTGTTTTTT | TRBV18 | TRBD1 | TRBJ2-2 | -
CARTVGGDTQYF | TGCGCCAGAACGGTGGGCGGGGATACGCAGTATTTT | TRBV10-1 | - | TRBJ2-3 | once
CASSSLGPGNQPQHF | TGTGCCAGCAGTTCCTTGGGGCCGGGGAATCAACCCCAGCATTTT | TRBV6-6 | - | TRBJ1-5 | -